Listed below are T cell receptor beta chains from one sample, sequenced in a study of blood T cell repertoires in COVID-19. Some clones are missing from TCRdb's copy, which holds only in-frame ones; the method was immunoSEQ multiplex PCR. The sample holds under 500,000 clones; approximately 90% are singletons and the top ten take around 4.4%. Sequences were obtained from peripheral blood. These receptors originate from a woman younger than 45 with acute or convalescent COVID-19. Both conserved end residues are part of each CDR3. D genes are given only for firm matches. Where a row states a size, it is once, few, many or the class of an expanded clone; other rows omit it.

j_call,v_call,clone_size,d_call,cdr3_aa,cdr3_nt
TRBJ1-1,TRBV5-1,NA,TRBD1,CASSLLVTGAEAFF,TGCGCCAGCAGCTTGTTGGTGACAGGGGCCGAAGCTTTCTTT
TRBJ1-4,TRBV12-3/TRBV12-4,NA,NA,CASNAGRDEKLFF,TGTGCCAGCAACGCAGGGAGGGATGAAAAACTGTTTTTT
TRBJ2-1,TRBV7-3,NA,NA,CASSLIGGSYNEQFF,TGTGCCAGCAGCTTAATAGGGGGATCATACAATGAGCAGTTCTTC
TRBJ1-6,TRBV3-1/TRBV3-2,NA,TRBD1,CASSPGQGGSPLHF,TGTGCCAGCAGCCCCGGACAGGGTGGTTCACCCCTCCACTTT
TRBJ2-2,TRBV5-1,NA,TRBD2,CASSLQPSGGASGELFF,TGCGCCAGCAGCTTGCAGCCTAGCGGGGGAGCCAGCGGGGAGCTGTTTTTT
TRBJ2-3,TRBV9,NA,TRBD2,CASSVTGGLQYF,TGTGCCAGCAGCGTAACGGGGGGATTGCAGTATTTT
TRBJ1-1,TRBV27,NA,NA,CASKSQGWTEAFF,TGTGCCAGCAAATCTCAGGGGTGGACTGAAGCTTTCTTT
TRBJ2-3,TRBV6-4,NA,NA,CASSEASADTQYF,TGTGCCAGCAGTGAGGCTAGCGCAGATACGCAGTATTTT
TRBJ2-7,TRBV5-1,NA,TRBD2,CASSPYTSGDYEQYF,TGCGCCAGCAGCCCGTATACTAGCGGAGACTACGAGCAGTACTTC
TRBJ2-3,TRBV21-1,NA,NA,CASSIIFGGCFGTDTQYF,TGTGCCAGCAGCATAATTTTTGGGGGCTGTTTTGGCACAGATACGCAGTATTTT
TRBJ2-6,TRBV19,NA,NA,CASIGAHLLSGANVLTF,TGTGCCAGTATAGGGGCACATCTTCTCTCTGGGGCCAACGTCCTGACTTTC
TRBJ2-5,TRBV28,NA,NA,CASSPTDMPQETQYF,TGTGCCAGCAGTCCCACGGACATGCCTCAAGAGACCCAGTACTTC
TRBJ2-7,TRBV12-5,once,NA,CASGSPSSPYEQYF,TGTGCTAGTGGTTCCCCTTCGAGTCCCTACGAGCAGTACTTC
TRBJ1-6,TRBV25-1,NA,TRBD1,CASSEAGGFYSPLHF,TGTGCCAGCAGTGAGGCAGGGGGTTTCTATTCACCCCTCCACTTT
TRBJ1-5,TRBV3-1/TRBV3-2,NA,TRBD1,CASSSRTGHQPQHF,TGTGCCAGCAGCTCCAGGACAGGCCATCAGCCCCAGCATTTT
TRBJ2-2,TRBV4-1,NA,NA,CASSQEGGSPPPGELFF,TGCGCCAGCAGCCAAGAAGGCGGTAGTCCTCCCCCCGGGGAGCTGTTTTTT
TRBJ1-1,TRBV6-5,many,NA,CASSYGGNTEAFF,TGTGCCAGCAGTTACGGAGGGAACACTGAAGCTTTCTTT
TRBJ2-3,TRBV5-1,NA,TRBD2,CASSSGLAFGADTQYF,TGCGCCAGCAGCAGCGGACTAGCGTTTGGGGCAGATACGCAGTATTTT
TRBJ2-2,TRBV4-1,NA,TRBD1,CASSQGRVRDRAGGELFF,TGCGCCAGCAGCCAAGGCCGTGTCCGGGACAGGGCAGGTGGGGAGCTGTTTTTT
TRBJ1-2,TRBV9,NA,TRBD1,CASSVGQGGGYTF,TGTGCCAGCAGCGTAGGACAGGGAGGTGGCTACACCTTC
TRBJ2-7,TRBV27,once,NA,CASSPQSRAHEQYF,TGTGCCAGCAGCCCCCAGTCGAGGGCCCACGAGCAGTACTTC
TRBJ2-3,TRBV4-1,NA,NA,CASSQPGQSKYNTQYF,TGCGCCAGCAGCCAACCCGGACAGTCTAAGTATAATACGCAGTATTTT
TRBJ1-3,TRBV28,NA,NA,CASSWRGSSGNTIYF,TGTGCCAGCAGTTGGCGAGGGAGCTCTGGAAACACCATATATTTT
TRBJ2-2,TRBV7-3,NA,NA,CASSLSITGELFF,TGTGCCAGCAGCTTAAGTATAACCGGGGAGCTGTTTTTT
TRBJ2-3,TRBV5-1,NA,NA,CASSKGGSTDTQYF,TGCGCCAGCAGCAAGGGGGGGAGCACAGATACGCAGTATTTT
TRBJ2-3,TRBV6-5,once,TRBD2,CASSYSGLAGRDTQYF,TGTGCCAGCAGTTACTCGGGACTAGCGGGGAGAGATACGCAGTATTTT
TRBJ2-1,TRBV4-1,once,TRBD2,CASSQQQRGGDEQFF,TGCGCCAGCAGCCAACAGCAGCGGGGGGGCGATGAGCAGTTCTTC
TRBJ1-1,TRBV5-6,NA,NA,CASSILRGARTEAFF,TGTGCCAGCAGCATCCTTCGGGGGGCGCGTACTGAAGCTTTCTTT
TRBJ1-4,TRBV29-1,NA,NA,CSAGRLDEKLFF,TGCAGCGCAGGGAGGCTCGACGAAAAACTGTTTTTT
TRBJ2-2,TRBV29-1,NA,NA,CSVEGTGTITGELFF,TGCAGCGTTGAAGGGACAGGGACTATAACCGGGGAGCTGTTTTTT
TRBJ1-1,TRBV7-3,NA,NA,CASSPGQNTEAFF,TGTGCCAGCAGCCCCGGACAGAACACTGAAGCTTTCTTT
TRBJ2-2,TRBV7-3,NA,NA,CASSPARGWTGELFF,TGTGCCAGCAGCCCGGCCAGGGGTTGGACCGGGGAGCTGTTTTTT
TRBJ2-7,TRBV7-8,NA,TRBD1,CASSSGQGAGYEQYF,TGTGCCAGCAGCTCCGGACAGGGGGCTGGGTACGAGCAGTACTTC
TRBJ2-7,TRBV5-1,NA,NA,CASSFGQTYEQYF,TGCGCCAGCAGCTTCGGACAGACCTACGAGCAGTACTTC
TRBJ1-6,TRBV24-1,NA,NA,CATSDFPFPRSSYNSPLHF,TGTGCCACCAGTGATTTCCCTTTCCCAAGGAGCTCCTATAATTCACCCCTCCACTTT
TRBJ2-7,TRBV2,NA,NA,CASRLRSYEQYF,TGTGCCAGCAGGCTGAGATCCTACGAGCAGTACTTC
TRBJ2-5,TRBV7-8,NA,NA,CASSLYTSGLGETQYF,TGTGCCAGCAGCCTCTACACATCGGGACTCGGGGAGACCCAGTACTTC
TRBJ2-7,TRBV4-1,NA,NA,CASSQAGTPYYEQYF,TGCGCCAGCAGCCAAGCCGGGACACCCTACTACGAGCAGTACTTC
TRBJ2-7,TRBV11-2,NA,NA,CASSLLFSTGYEQYF,TGTGCCAGCAGCTTATTATTCTCTACAGGGTACGAGCAGTACTTC
TRBJ2-3,TRBV4-1,NA,NA,CASSLSSGSTDTQYF,TGCGCCAGCAGTTTATCGTCGGGAAGCACAGATACGCAGTATTTT
TRBJ2-3,TRBV9,NA,NA,CASSVGGDTQYF,TGTGCCAGCAGCGTAGGAGGAGATACGCAGTATTTT
TRBJ1-5,TRBV2,NA,NA,CASSLEEGGQPQHF,TGTGCCAGCAGTTTAGAAGAGGGCGGTCAGCCCCAGCATTTT
TRBJ2-3,TRBV27,NA,TRBD2,CASSLAGVFTDTQYF,TGTGCCAGCAGTTTAGCGGGGGTATTCACAGATACGCAGTATTTT
TRBJ2-5,TRBV7-7,NA,NA,CASSLGLRETQYF,TGTGCCAGCAGCTTGGGCCTCCGAGAGACCCAGTACTTC
TRBJ2-1,TRBV2,NA,TRBD2,CASRSLTSPEQFF,TGTGCCAGCCGCTCTCTGACTAGCCCTGAGCAGTTCTTC
TRBJ2-5,TRBV28,NA,TRBD2,CASSLRLGTSGGAGYF,TGTGCCAGCAGTTTACGCTTGGGGACTAGCGGGGGGGCCGGGTACTTC
TRBJ2-3,TRBV19,NA,NA,CASSGGGLSTDTQYF,TGTGCCAGTAGTGGAGGGGGCCTTAGCACAGATACGCAGTATTTT
TRBJ1-5,TRBV19,NA,TRBD1,CASTPDGQGYSNQPQHF,TGTGCCAGTACCCCCGACGGACAGGGATATAGCAATCAGCCCCAGCATTTT